Listed here are 2 T cell receptor beta chains from one sample, sequenced in a study of early stage breast cancer tumors. Profiled with immunoSEQ multiplex PCR; TCRdb holds only in-frame clones, not every one. The data hold tens of thousands of clones, with approximately 78% observed a single time. The sample taken for sequencing was blood. These receptors were collected from a person aged 35 to 50 with breast cancer.

CDR3 coding DNA: TGTGCCAGCAGTCGGGACTACTACACAGATACGCAGTATTTT. As protein: CASSRDYYTDTQYF. The V call is TRBV5-6, the J call TRBJ2-3; 7 bases are a match to TRBD2. CDR1 and CDR2 (germline): SGHDT, YYEEEE. J gave up 2 bases and V 5 bases, and 5 bases lay outside the gene matches. The CDR3 consists of 14 residues.

V and J are TRBV2 and TRBJ1-4; the D is unclear. The CDR3 sequence is 14 residues long. In germline, CDR1 is SNHLY, CDR2 FYNNEI. V was shortened by 6 bases and J by 3 bases, with 11 bases between the two germline ends. This CDR3 is CASRGISANEKLFF. The CDR3 nucleotides are TGTGCCAGCAGAGGAATCTCGGCTAATGAAAAACTGTTTTTT.